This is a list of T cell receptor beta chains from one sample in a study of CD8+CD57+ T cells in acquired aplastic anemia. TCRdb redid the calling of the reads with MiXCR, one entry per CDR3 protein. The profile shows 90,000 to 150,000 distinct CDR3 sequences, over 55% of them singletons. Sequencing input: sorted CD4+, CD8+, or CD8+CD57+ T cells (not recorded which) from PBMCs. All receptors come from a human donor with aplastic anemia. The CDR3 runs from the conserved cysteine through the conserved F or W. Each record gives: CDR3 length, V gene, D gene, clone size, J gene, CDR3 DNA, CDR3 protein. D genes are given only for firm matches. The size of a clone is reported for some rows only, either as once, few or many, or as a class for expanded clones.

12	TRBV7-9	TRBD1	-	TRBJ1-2	TGTGCCAGCAGCTTTCGACAGGGAGGCTACACCTTC	CASSFRQGGYTF
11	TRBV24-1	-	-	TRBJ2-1	TGTGCCAGCAGTGTACAGGGCGAGCAGTTCTTC	CASSVQGEQFF
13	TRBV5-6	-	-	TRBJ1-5	TGTGCCAGCAGCTGGGCCCCGAATCAGCCCCAGCATTTT	CASSWAPNQPQHF
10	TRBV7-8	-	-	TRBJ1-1	TGTGCCAGCAGCCCCCTACCCGCTTTCTTT	CASSPLPAFF
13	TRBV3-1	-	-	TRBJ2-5	TGTGCCAGCAGCCCCACGTACCAAGAGACCCAGTACTTC	CASSPTYQETQYF
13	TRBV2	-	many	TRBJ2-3	TGTGCCAGGAGAAGGGAAAGCACAGATACGCAGTATTTT	CARRRESTDTQYF
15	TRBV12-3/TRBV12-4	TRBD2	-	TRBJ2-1	TGTGCCAGCAGTTTCGGCCTAGCGGGGGTCAATGAGCAGTTCTTC	CASSFGLAGVNEQFF
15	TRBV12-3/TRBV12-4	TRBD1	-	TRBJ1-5	TGTGCCAGCAGCTCCGGGACAGGGAACAATCAGCCCCAGCATTTT	CASSSGTGNNQPQHF
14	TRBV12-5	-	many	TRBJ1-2	TGTGCTAGTGGTTTGTTGACAGGTATTAATGGCTACACCTTC	CASGLLTGINGYTF
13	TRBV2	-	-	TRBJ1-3	TGTGCCAGCACCCCGAAGCAGGGAAACACCATATATTTT	CASTPKQGNTIYF
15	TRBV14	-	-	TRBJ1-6	TGTGCCAGCAGCCAAGAGACGGGATATAATTCACCCCTCCACTTT	CASSQETGYNSPLHF
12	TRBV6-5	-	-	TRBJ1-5	TGTGCCAGCAGGTATATACTACAGCCCCAGCATTTT	CASRYILQPQHF
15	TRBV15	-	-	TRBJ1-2	TGTGCCACCAGCGGGGAAGGTTTCACGGGAGATGGCTACACCTTC	CATSGEGFTGDGYTF
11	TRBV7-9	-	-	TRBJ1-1	TGTGCCAGCAGCTTAGGCCTCGAAGCTTTCTTT	CASSLGLEAFF
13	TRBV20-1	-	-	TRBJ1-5	TGCAGTGCGACGGTGTATGAGAATCAGCCCCAGCATTTT	CSATVYENQPQHF
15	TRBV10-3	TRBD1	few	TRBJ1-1	TGTGCCATCAGGGGGACAGGGGGTTCCAACACTGAAGCTTTCTTT	CAIRGTGGSNTEAFF
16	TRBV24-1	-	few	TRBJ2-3	TGTGCCACCAGTGGGATGAGGACTGCTAGCACAGATACGCAGTATTTT	CATSGMRTASTDTQYF
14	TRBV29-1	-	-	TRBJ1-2	TGCAGCGCCGAAGGTCCGGGGGGAGCCTATGGCTACACCTTC	CSAEGPGGAYGYTF
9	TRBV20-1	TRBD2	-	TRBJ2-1	TGCAGTGCTAGTAAAGCGGGGATCTTC	CSASKAGIF
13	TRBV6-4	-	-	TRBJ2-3	TGTGCCAGCATGGATCAGGGCACAGATACGCAGTATTTT	CASMDQGTDTQYF
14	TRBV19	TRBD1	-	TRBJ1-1	TGTGCCAGTAGTCTACGGACGGGACAGAATCGAGCTTTCTTT	CASSLRTGQNRAFF
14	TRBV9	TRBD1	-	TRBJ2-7	TGTGCCAGCAGCCGGGACAGGAGCTCCTACGAGCAGTACTTC	CASSRDRSSYEQYF
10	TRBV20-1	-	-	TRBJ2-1	TGCAGTGCGGGGACATCAAGGCAGTTCTTC	CSAGTSRQFF
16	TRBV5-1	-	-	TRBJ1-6	TGCGCCAGTAAGACGGTGGACAACTCCTATAATTCACCCCTCCACTTT	CASKTVDNSYNSPLHF
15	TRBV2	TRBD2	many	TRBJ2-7	TGTGCCAGCAGGAGGGCTAGCGGGGAGTCCTACGAGCAGTACTTC	CASRRASGESYEQYF
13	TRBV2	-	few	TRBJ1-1	TGTGCCAGCAAGGACTACTTGAACACTGAAGCTTTCTTT	CASKDYLNTEAFF
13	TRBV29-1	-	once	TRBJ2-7	TGCAGCGTCGTGGGAGGACACACCTACGAGCAGTACTTC	CSVVGGHTYEQYF
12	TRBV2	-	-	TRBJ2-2	TGTGCCAGCAGTGAAGATTCCGGGGAGCTGTTTTTT	CASSEDSGELFF
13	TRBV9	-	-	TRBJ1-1	TGTGCCAGCAGCCACCGCCTGAACACTGAAGCTTTCTTT	CASSHRLNTEAFF
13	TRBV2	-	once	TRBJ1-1	TGTGCCAGCAGAGAGGACAGTAACACTGAAGCTTTCTTT	CASREDSNTEAFF
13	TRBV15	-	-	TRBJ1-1	TGTGCCACCAGCAGAGCCGGGAACACTGAAGCTTTCTTT	CATSRAGNTEAFF
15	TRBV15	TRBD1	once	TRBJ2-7	TGTGCCACCAGCATCGAGACAGGGGGTTCGTACGAGCAGTACTTC	CATSIETGGSYEQYF
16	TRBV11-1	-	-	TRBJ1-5	TGTGCCAGCAGCCCCGTTTTGGAAATGGGCAATCAGCCCCAGCATTTT	CASSPVLEMGNQPQHF
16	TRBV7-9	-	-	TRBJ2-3	TGTGCCAGCAGCGACTCCCACAGCGAATGGGCAGATACGCAGTATTTT	CASSDSHSEWADTQYF
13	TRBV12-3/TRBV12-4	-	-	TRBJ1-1	TGTGCCAGCAGTTTCGTCATGAACACTGAAGCTTTCTTT	CASSFVMNTEAFF
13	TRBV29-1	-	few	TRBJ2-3	TGCAGCGTTGGGCAGGGTAGGACAGATACGCAGTATTTT	CSVGQGRTDTQYF
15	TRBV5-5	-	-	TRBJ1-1	TGTGCCAGCAGCCCAGACCGACAGGCTCGCTCTGAAGCTTTCTTT	CASSPDRQARSEAFF